This note documents a single T cell receptor (beta chain) sequence. Its antigen is unknown. This sample is part of a study of early T cells in non-severe SARS-CoV-2 infection. The wider study: Bulk RNA taken from unsorted whole blood was sequenced, leaving chains unpaired.

The TCR library protocol was used to attach unique molecular identifiers. These identifiers were attached to individual cDNA molecules. Each CDR3 protein gets one entry after TCRdb re-called the 5' RACE reads with MiXCR. The table records around 98,000 distinct CDR3 sequences, 11% of them present only once. The J segment lost 0 bases and the V segment lost 10 bases, leaving 7 bases of the junction unmatched. Germline V gene lookup returns CDR1 MNHEY and CDR2 SMNVEV (reference sequence). The CDR3 extends over 15 amino acids. Study conclusions and caveats: The study's VDJdb matching favored anti-spike CD8 responses and missed private and CD4 specificities.

The rearrangement links TRBV27 to TRBJ2-3; 10 bases match TRBD2. The receptor was derived from an adult who was a healthcare worker with PCR-confirmed SARS-CoV-2 infection or an uninfected control (not recorded which). The sequenced sample consisted of whole blood. CDR3 loop: CATGAGGTSTDTQYF. The CDR3 DNA reads TGTGCCACCGGAGCGGGAGGGACCAGCACAGATACGCAGTATTTT.